This TCR beta chain was documented in a study of beta chain features in type 1 diabetes (dated by TCRdb to the late 2010s). With regard to the full study: No differences in mean age, gender distribution, total cell number or subset yield were found between patients and healthy donors. Across all samples, some 110,000,000 sorted cells were examined, and cell number per subset correlated strongly with RNA yield. In the study, TCRB repertoires of sorted circulating CD4+ T cell subsets from recently diagnosed type 1 diabetes patients were compared with those of matched healthy donors. Regulatory and stem cell-like memory subsets were isolated from only 8 patients and roughly 8 healthy donors, whereas naive and central memory subsets came from all 30 or so donors.

Here V drops 2 bases and J drops 2 bases, and the junction holds 6 bases not matched to any gene. Taken from the germline V gene, the CDR1 and CDR2 loops are SGHVS and FQNEAQ. Reading from cysteine to phenylalanine, the CDR3 counts 15 amino acids. Only CDR3 DNA remains: 45 bases, in frame from the first base. A single peripheral blood draw of about 116 mL on average was collected from each donor into heparinised tubes. Naive, central memory, regulatory and stem cell-like memory CD4+ T cells were sorted on a BD FACSAria II using a panel including CD45RO, CCR7, CD25, CD127, CD95 and CD27. A purity above 98% was achieved for all sorted populations. Right away, PBMCs were isolated by Lymphoprep density gradient centrifugation and were stained directly, with no culture step. To minimize batch effects, samples were stained and sorted in pairs, one healthy donor with one patient per experiment. The paper as a whole reports these results and caveats: Because small numbers of individuals were included in the HLA sub-analyses, any influence of HLA type on TCRB rearrangement was left unresolved. Fewer insertions and more nucleotide deletions at VDJ recombination sites were observed in patients with type 1 diabetes, implying thymic rearrangement abnormalities. Type 1 diabetes patients showed a moderate but significant shortening of TCRB CDR3 length in all four CD4+ subsets. The naive, central memory and regulatory TCRB repertoires appeared to resemble one another more closely among patients than among healthy donors. Sequencing cDNA rather than genomic DNA could over-represent highly expressing activated cells, although activation and CD3 levels did not differ between groups. PCR may preferentially amplify shorter templates, but because patient and control samples were amplified and corrected together, any resulting skew would affect both groups equally.

The entire isolated RNA was reverse transcribed using the High Capacity cDNA Reverse Transcription Kit, and thus expressed TCRB transcripts were sequenced. Deep immunoSEQ sequencing was applied to naive, central memory and regulatory T cell samples, giving an average of approximately 3.8 million total reads per sample. Sorted cells were lysed in RLT buffer, and RNA was extracted using DNase-treated RNeasy Micro or Mini kits according to cell number. Each cell subset was processed separately to prevent cross-contamination, with patient and healthy donor samples processed together. The immunoSEQ multiplex PCR was used to amplify TCRB sequences from cDNA, yielding 87-bp fragments that span the CDR3 region. Amplicons were sequenced on the Illumina HiSeq platform. The original methods were these. Synthetic template baselines were used to correct PCR bias computationally, reads within Hamming distance 2 were collapsed together, and singletons that could not be merged were discarded. Reads were aligned against IMGT to assign V, D and J genes, CDR3 length and insertions or deletions at six rearrangement sites. Within each subset, clonotype counts were normalized to sorted cell number, and only after that were true diversity and Gini coefficients computed with the tcR R package. Repertoire sharing was quantified using the overlap coefficient calculated on TCRB nucleotide sequences. As a proxy for the pre-selection repertoire, out-of-frame TCRB sequences from naive cells were analyzed. Here the immuneACCESS table is served through TCRdb, limited to in-frame sequences with V and J called. Missing clones are a known gap in these copies; in checked studies unresolved V genes cover under half, and the rest lacks a known reason. That table supplies the V and J calls and clone size; D and trimming were determined from the DNA. The sample table records 350,000 or so clones; around a fifth of these occur just once. In total, the top ten clones hold 0.035% to 0.055% of the sample.

This clone was detected a few times. Its specific antigen is unknown. The input lacks base qualities; no much larger clone sits a single base away. Recombination joined TRBV7-8 with TRBJ2-7; a stretch of 7 junction bases matches TRBD2. Sequencing input: naive CD4+ T cells from blood. The meaning of the sample's cell subset or site label: true naive CD4+ T cells. This clonotype was sampled from a woman aged 18-30 years in good health. The bases read TGTGCCAGCAGCTTATCGGGAGGTTCTCCCTACGAGCAGTACTTC. Its protein reads: CASSLSGGSPYEQYF.